This T cell receptor beta chain emerged from a study of cytomegalovirus exposure and HLA in healthy donors. On the study more broadly: Genetic ancestry analysis placed around 76% of the approximately 400 donors that were genotyped in the Caucasian-associated cluster.

The CDR3 consists of 14 residues. The V gene lost 4 bases and the J gene lost 3 bases, with 14 bases spanning the gap. Germline V lookup: CDR1 SGHNT, CDR2 YYREEE (reference sequence). The primer mix had 60 Vbeta and 13 Jbeta primers. This table comes from immunoSEQ multiplex PCR, and its TCRdb copy is limited to in-frame clones, with some not included. Here the sample spans around 260,000 clones, around 80% being singletons. Sequencing was carried out using PBMCs. This TCR was recovered from a girl aged 2 to 10 in good health and CMV-seronegative. The chain uses TRBV5-4 and TRBJ2-7; maybe TRBD2 (6 bases). CDR3 DNA sequence: TGTGCCAGCAGCGCCGGAGGGGCTTTCTACGAGCAGTACTTC. It yields the protein CASSAGGAFYEQYF.